The clone carrying this TCR beta chain was recorded once. CDR1 is LNHDA, CDR2 SQIVND, per germline (reference sequence). This CDR3 contains 15 residues. Germline trimming cut 4 bases from V and 4 bases from J; bases unmatched to any gene: 8. This sample was included in a study of blood T cell repertoires in COVID-19. The assay was immunoSEQ multiplex PCR, and TCRdb's table has in-frame clones only and misses some. The sample has about 230,000 clones; more than 80% are singletons. The J gene is TRBJ2-5, the V gene TRBV19, with TRBD1 matching 8 bases. Sequenced input: peripheral blood. The clonotype comes from a man younger than 40 with COVID-19, enrolled during active disease. CDR3 residues: CASSTGAGGRETQYF. CDR3 DNA: TGTGCCAGTAGTACCGGGGCAGGGGGCCGAGAGACCCAGTACTTC.